These 19 T cell receptor beta chains share one sample of origin, sequenced in a study of T cells after yellow fever vaccination. TCRdb reprocessed the 5' RACE reads via MiXCR and lists one record per CDR3 protein. The sample shows about 630,000 distinct CDR3 sequences, over 9% of them seen only once. The specimen was PBMCs, collected on the day of the yellow fever booster vaccination. Source of these receptors: a man aged 25-40 years who received the YFV17D yellow fever vaccine.

The gene calls are TRBV15 and TRBJ2-5, with a weak D call TRBD1 (6 bases). The V end was cut by 0 bases, the J end by 5 bases, with 16 bases between. This CDR3 has 16 residues. CDR1 is LNHNV, CDR2 YYDKDF, per germline (reference sequence). The CDR3 DNA is TGTGCCACCAGCAGAGACCCTCCCAGGGGTTTTGAGACCCAGTACTTC. Its protein product is CATSRDPPRGFETQYF.

This clonotype showed up just a few times. The chain employs TRBV27 and TRBJ2-5, with a tentative D call TRBD1 (5 bases). The CDR3 runs to 13 residues. V dropped 5 bases and J dropped 3 bases, with 10 bases sitting between them. Germline CDR1 and CDR2: MNHEY and SMNVEV (reference sequence). Here the CDR3 reads CASSPRQKETQYF. The CDR3 nucleotides are TGTGCCAGCAGTCCACGACAGAAAGAGACCCAGTACTTC.

The chain combines TRBV9 with TRBJ2-6; tentative D call: TRBD1 (6 bases). Germline lookup yields CDR1 SGDLS and CDR2 YYNGEE. The CDR3 is 18 amino acids. Trimming cost V 4 bases and J 0 bases, with 17 bases left between them. The CDR3 DNA is TGTGCCAGCAGCTCCCACCCGACAGGCGGCTCTGGGGCCAACGTCCTGACTTTC. Protein: CASSSHPTGGSGANVLTF.

The V gene is TRBV29-1, the J gene TRBJ2-6; a weak D match, TRBD2 (6 bases). The CDR3 has 14 residues. CDR1 and CDR2 from the germline V gene are SQVTM and ANQGSEA. The V and J ends lost 4 bases and 13 bases respectively, with 20 bases between them. This chain's CDR3 is CSVGGTGTGEVLTF. CDR3 nucleotide sequence: TGCAGCGTTGGGGGTACCGGGACTGGGGAAGTCCTGACTTTC.

This clonotype was counted a few times. This rearrangement joins TRBV11-2 to TRBJ2-1, with D unclear. Germline CDR1 and CDR2: SGHAT and FQNNGV. Between the trimmed V and J ends, which lost 6 bases and 9 bases, there was a span of 15 bases. The CDR3 totals 13 residues. The CDR3 loop reads CASRFHGMVEQFF. Here the CDR3 DNA reads TGTGCCAGCAGATTCCATGGGATGGTTGAGCAGTTCTTC.

In this sample, this clonotype turned up a few times. The chain uses TRBV19 and TRBJ1-5; unclear D gene. CDR1 is LNHDA, CDR2 SQIVND, per germline (reference sequence). This CDR3 contains 12 residues. Between the trimmed V and J ends, which lost 4 bases and 6 bases, there was a span of 7 bases. The CDR3 loop is CASSSLSQPQHF. CDR3 DNA sequence: TGTGCCAGTAGTAGTTTGAGTCAGCCCCAGCATTTT.

The rearrangement uses TRBV15 and TRBJ2-4; 7 nucleotides line up with TRBD2. With 0 bases clipped from V and 3 bases from J, the junction kept 5 bases outside the gene matches. Germline V gene sequence: CDR1 LNHNV, CDR2 YYDKDF (reference sequence). The CDR3 has 16 amino acids. Here the CDR3 reads CATSRDLWGGKNIQYF. The CDR3 DNA reads as TGTGCCACCAGCAGAGATCTGTGGGGGGGCAAAAACATTCAGTACTTC.

The gene calls are TRBV29-1 and TRBJ2-7, with D unresolved. Germline V gives CDR1 SQVTM, CDR2 ANQGSEA. Trimming pared 3 bases from V and 2 bases from J, leaving 8 bases between. The CDR3 extends over 12 amino acids. The CDR3 is CSVESATYEQYF. DNA for the CDR3: TGCAGCGTTGAGAGCGCGACCTACGAGCAGTACTTC.

This clonotype was observed at least ten times. The chain has TRBV28 and TRBJ1-2, with 8 bases matching TRBD1. The CDR3 totals 15 residues. Germline trimming cut 3 bases from V and 7 bases from J; bases unmatched to any gene: 10. CDR1 and CDR2 (germline): MDHEN, SYDVKM. Here the CDR3 DNA reads TGTGCCAGCAGTTTGTCCGGGACAGGAGTACGTGGCTACACCTTC. Translation: CASSLSGTGVRGYTF.

V gene TRBV10-2 combines with J gene TRBJ2-3; 10 bases are shared with TRBD2. The ends lost 5 bases at V and 0 bases at J; junction bases unmatched: 5. Germline V gives CDR1 WSHSY, CDR2 SAAADI. This CDR3 is built from 16 residues. The CDR3 loop is CASSLQTSGSTDTQYF. Written as DNA, the CDR3 is TGCGCCAGCAGTCTGCAGACTAGCGGGAGCACAGATACGCAGTATTTT.

The table lists this clonotype with a few counts. This chain joins TRBV12-5 and TRBJ2-2; possibly TRBD1 for D (6 bases). The CDR3 contains 16 residues. The ends were cut back, 6 bases at V and 0 bases at J, with 14 bases in the middle. The germline CDR1 and CDR2 sequences are LGHNT and FRNRAP. CDR3: CASGDSQTANTGELFF. DNA for the CDR3: TGTGCTAGTGGGGACAGTCAAACCGCGAACACCGGGGAGCTGTTTTTT.

This clonotype was observed a handful of times. The genes are TRBV19 and TRBJ1-1; D not certain. CDR3 length: 14 residues. Germline CDR1 LNHDA, CDR2 SQIVND (reference sequence). Trimming cost V 10 bases and J 4 bases, with 19 bases left between them. CDR3 loop: CATKSNSLGTEAFF. The CDR3 DNA reads TGTGCCACCAAATCAAACTCCTTGGGCACTGAAGCTTTCTTT.

The table lists this clonotype with a few counts. The rearrangement joins TRBV11-2 to TRBJ1-2; D remains ambiguous. The germline V and J ends were trimmed by 1 base and 2 bases, with 11 bases remaining between them. Germline lookup yields CDR1 SGHAT and CDR2 FQNNGV. The CDR3 contains 15 residues. The CDR3 loop is CASSLATGQNYGYTF. CDR3 DNA sequence: TGTGCCAGCAGCTTAGCTACGGGTCAGAACTATGGCTACACCTTC.

J is TRBJ2-1 and V is TRBV5-1; 10 nucleotides line up with TRBD1. The CDR3 consists of 16 residues. J gave up 8 bases and V 2 bases, and 10 bases lay outside the gene matches. In germline, CDR1 is SGHRS, CDR2 YFSETQ. CDR3 sequence: CASSFPGQGRSDEQFF. The CDR3 DNA reads as TGCGCCAGCAGCTTTCCGGGACAGGGGAGGTCGGATGAGCAGTTCTTC.

The CDR3 DNA sequence: TGCGCCAGCAGCCCGGAAGGACTAGCCCGATACAATGAGCAGTTCTTC. This codes for CASSPEGLARYNEQFF. V is TRBV4-3 and J is TRBJ2-1; 8 bases match TRBD2. Trimming removed 4 bases from V and 4 bases from J; junction bases left unmatched: 9. The CDR3 length is 16 residues. Germline lookup yields CDR1 LGHNA and CDR2 YSLEER.

V gene TRBV20-1 combines with J gene TRBJ1-5; TRBD1 agrees at 9 bases. The germline gives CDR1 DFQATT, CDR2 SNEGSKA (reference sequence). Germline trimming cut 4 bases from V and 4 bases from J; bases unmatched to any gene: 2. The CDR3 runs 13 residues. CDR3 nucleotides: TGCAGTGCTAAGACAGGGGGAAATCAGCCCCAGCATTTT. It yields the protein CSAKTGGNQPQHF.

This chain links TRBV4-2 with TRBJ2-1, with 15 bases identical to TRBD2. The CDR3 runs 18 residues. Germline CDR1 reads LGHNA; CDR2 reads YNFKEQ. V was pared by 0 bases and J by 10 bases, with 10 bases of the junction left unmatched. CDR3 region: CASSQDPGLAGGWQEQFF. DNA of the CDR3: TGTGCCAGCAGCCAAGACCCGGGACTAGCGGGAGGTTGGCAAGAGCAGTTCTTC.

This rearrangement joins TRBV15 to TRBJ2-2; D ambiguous. The CDR3 is 15 amino acids. V lost 4 bases and J 2 bases, leaving 11 bases between the germline ends. Germline V gene sequence: CDR1 LNHNV, CDR2 YYDKDF (reference sequence). CDR3 nucleotides: TGTGCCACCAGCATAGGCAGCCTCAACACCGGGGAGCTGTTTTTT. Translation gives CATSIGSLNTGELFF.

This clonotype was detected only a few times. The chain couples TRBV3-1 to TRBJ2-7, with D possibly being TRBD2 (5 bases). V was trimmed by 0 bases and J by 4 bases, leaving 13 bases between them. CDR1 is LGHDT and CDR2 is YNNKEL in the germline V gene (reference sequence). The CDR3 is 15 amino acids. The CDR3 region is CASSQENERRYEQYF. CDR3 bases: TGTGCCAGCAGCCAAGAAAACGAAAGGAGGTACGAGCAGTACTTC.